One and the same sample provided the 15 T cell receptor beta chains below, sequenced in a study of T cell responses to AZD1222 COVID-19 vaccine. TCRdb keeps only in-frame clones here, not all; method: immunoSEQ multiplex PCR. The table lists about 140,000 clones, under 90% of them singletons. This specimen consisted of peripheral blood, obtained 28 days after the second AZD1222 dose. Receptors were obtained from an adult who received the AZD1222 COVID-19 vaccine.

In this sample, this clone turned up a few times. The rearrangement joins TRBV19 to TRBJ1-2, with 8 bases matching TRBD1. Germline values: CDR1 LNHDA, CDR2 SQIVND (reference sequence). Unmatched junction bases numbered 7, after V lost 3 bases and J lost 7 bases. The CDR3 spans 14 residues. The CDR3 reads CASSMTGASVGYTF. CDR3 DNA: TGTGCCAGTAGTATGACAGGGGCCAGCGTTGGCTACACCTTC.

V and J are TRBV3-1 (or the pseudogene TRBV3-2) and TRBJ2-1, with D unresolved. Germline CDR1 reads LGHDT; CDR2 reads YNNKEL (reference sequence). V was pared by 5 bases and J by 0 bases, with 11 bases between. CDR3 length equals 15 residues. In DNA, the CDR3 is TGTGCCAGCAGCTCCTCCAGGAGCTCCTACAATGAGCAGTTCTTC. Translating it yields CASSSSRSSYNEQFF.

The V gene is TRBV2, the J gene TRBJ2-1, with 11 bases aligning to TRBD1. The CDR3 is 14 amino acids. J lost 5 bases, V lost 6 bases, and 3 bases had no gene match. CDR1 SNHLY and CDR2 FYNNEI come from the germline V gene. CDR3 nucleotides: TGTGCCAGCAGGCCGGGACAGGGGGACAATGAGCAGTTCTTC. Its protein is CASRPGQGDNEQFF.

For this clone: The same CDR3 can be traced to other DNA sequences in this sample. The V and J genes are TRBV6-5 and TRBJ1-2, with 7 bases aligning to TRBD1. Germline CDR1 reads MNHEY; CDR2 reads SVGAGI. CDR3 length equals 13 residues. V trimming: 5 bases; J trimming: 2 bases; junction bases outside the gene matches: 2. The CDR3 DNA follows: TGTGCCAGCAGTACGGACAGGAACTATGGCTACACCTTC. This codes for CASSTDRNYGYTF.

The chain employs TRBV7-3 and TRBJ2-2; weak D call: TRBD1 (7 bases). The ends were cut back, 4 bases at V and 8 bases at J, with 26 bases in the middle. The CDR3 length is 18 residues. Germline V gene data show CDR1 as SGHTA and CDR2 as FQGTGA. In DNA form, the CDR3 reads TGTGCCAGCAGCTCTCGGACAGGTTTCTTCGGGAGCGGGGGGGAGCTGTTTTTT. Protein sequence: CASSSRTGFFGSGGELFF.

The chain uses TRBV6-2 or TRBV6-3 and TRBJ1-1; D is unclear. The ends were cut back, 2 bases at V and 4 bases at J, with 8 bases in the middle. The CDR3 spans 13 residues. Germline values: CDR1 MNHEY, CDR2 SVGEGT. The CDR3 DNA reads TGTGCCAGCAGTTACGAAGGGCGCACTGAAGCTTTCTTT. As protein: CASSYEGRTEAFF.

The CDR3 coding sequence is TGCGCCAGCAGCTTGTCCAGGGTTGGGGATACGCAGTATTTT. Amino acids: CASSLSRVGDTQYF. This chain connects TRBV5-1 to TRBJ2-3, with D possibly TRBD1 on 5 matching bases. V was clipped by 1 base and J by 6 bases, with 12 bases between them. This CDR3 contains 14 residues. Germline CDR1 is SGHRS and CDR2 is YFSETQ.

The chain has TRBV6-6 and TRBJ1-2, with D possibly matching TRBD1 (6 bases). The CDR3 has 12 residues. V gave up 6 bases and J gave up 8 bases, with 13 bases separating them. Germline loops: CDR1 MNHNY, CDR2 SVGAGI (reference sequence). DNA of the CDR3: TGTGCCAGCAGGCAGGGGATCTGGGGCTACACCTTC. Its protein product is CASRQGIWGYTF.

The chain combines TRBV18 with TRBJ1-2; 8 nucleotides align to TRBD1. This CDR3 is built from 14 residues. Germline V CDR1 and CDR2: KGHSH, LQKENI. J gave up 4 bases and V 6 bases, and 7 bases lay outside the gene matches. For the CDR3, the DNA is TGTGCCAGCTCGGATAGACAGGGGACCTATGGCTACACCTTC. It translates to CASSDRQGTYGYTF.

J is TRBJ1-4 and V is TRBV15, with D maybe TRBD1 (5 bases). The length of the CDR3 is 13 residues. The ends were cut back, 10 bases at V and 8 bases at J, with 17 bases in the middle. CDR1 and CDR2 from the germline V gene are LNHNV and YYDKDF (reference sequence). The CDR3 nucleotides read TGTGCCATAAGCCGAAGGGGTGGAGAAAAACTGTTTTTT. It specifies CAISRRGGEKLFF.

The chain carries TRBV7-6 and TRBJ2-1, with 7 bases fitting TRBD2. The CDR3 spans 16 residues. Losses at the gene ends were 0 bases for V and 8 bases for J; bases not matched to a gene: 10. CDR1 is SGHVS, CDR2 FNYEAQ, per germline. Here the CDR3 reads CASSLARRELIYEQFF. CDR3 nucleotide sequence: TGTGCCAGCAGCTTAGCGCGGCGGGAGCTGATCTATGAGCAGTTCTTC.

The chain combines TRBV28 with TRBJ1-1; maybe TRBD1 (6 bases). The V end lost 5 bases, the J end lost 0 bases, and 10 bases lay between the germline ends. Germline V gene data show CDR1 as MDHEN and CDR2 as SYDVKM. The CDR3 consists of 14 residues. The DNA for the CDR3 is TGTGCCAGCAGTACCGGGACATTGAACACTGAAGCTTTCTTT. Its translation: CASSTGTLNTEAFF.

This clone was seen a few times. The rearrangement uses TRBV3-1 (or the pseudogene TRBV3-2) and TRBJ2-7, with 14 nucleotides matching TRBD2. This CDR3 comprises 15 residues. Per germline, CDR1 LGHDT and CDR2 YNNKEL (reference sequence). V lost 4 bases, J lost 5 bases, and 4 bases stayed unmatched. The DNA of the CDR3 is TGTGCCAGCAGCCGACTAGCGGGAGGGAAGAACGAGCAGTACTTC. Its translation is CASSRLAGGKNEQYF.

The chain has TRBV6-5 and TRBJ1-2, with 7 nucleotides matching TRBD1. The V segment lost 6 bases and the J segment 5 bases; nucleotides outside the gene matches: 9. The CDR3 is 14 amino acids. Germline CDR1 is MNHEY and CDR2 is SVGAGI. The chain's CDR3 is CASRRPGTAYGYTF. The CDR3 DNA is TGTGCCAGCAGACGGCCGGGGACAGCTTATGGCTACACCTTC.

The rearrangement joins TRBV18 to TRBJ2-1; D gene uncertain. CDR3 length: 14 amino acids. V was pared by 3 bases and J by 9 bases, with 15 bases between. CDR1 and CDR2 from the germline V gene are KGHSH and LQKENI. The CDR3 nucleotides read TGTGCCAGCTCACCTGACGATTTTGTTGGTGAGCAGTTCTTC. Its translation is CASSPDDFVGEQFF.